This TCR beta chain was captured in a study of blood T cell repertoires in COVID-19. On the study more broadly: COVID-19 samples collected from the United States, Italy and Spain covered acute and convalescent phases.

This clone was observed a single time. With 4 bases clipped from V and 3 bases from J, the junction kept 4 bases outside the gene matches. The CDR3 runs to 15 residues. CDR1 is SGHVS and CDR2 is FQNEAQ in the germline V gene. Sequencing was performed with immunoSEQ multiplex PCR; in TCRdb, only in-frame clones are kept and a portion is missing. This table has approximately 200,000 clones, around nine tenths appearing once. Sequencing was carried out using peripheral blood. The chain recombines TRBV7-8 with TRBJ1-5; the match to TRBD1 covers 9 bases. The receptor was isolated from a woman in her fifties or sixties with acute or convalescent COVID-19. The CDR3 here is CASSSRDRVNQPQHF. CDR3 nucleotides: TGTGCCAGCAGCTCCCGGGACAGGGTCAATCAGCCCCAGCATTTT. Supplemented by reference TRBV7-8 and TRBJ1-5, the full variable domain reads GAGVSQSPRYKVAKRGQDVALRCDPISGHVSLFWYQQALGQGPEFLTYFQNEAQLDKSGLPSDRFFAERPEGSVSTLKIQRTQQEDSAVYLCASSSRDRVNQPQHFGDGTRLSIL.